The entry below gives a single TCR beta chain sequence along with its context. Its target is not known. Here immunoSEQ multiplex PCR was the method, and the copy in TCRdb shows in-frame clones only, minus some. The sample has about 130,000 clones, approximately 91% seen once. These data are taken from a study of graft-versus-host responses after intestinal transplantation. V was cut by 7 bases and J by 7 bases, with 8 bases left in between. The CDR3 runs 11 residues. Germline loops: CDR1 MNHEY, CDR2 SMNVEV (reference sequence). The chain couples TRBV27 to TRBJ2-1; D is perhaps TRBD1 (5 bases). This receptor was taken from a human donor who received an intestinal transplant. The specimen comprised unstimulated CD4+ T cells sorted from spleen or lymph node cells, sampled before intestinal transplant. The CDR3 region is CASTRANEQFF. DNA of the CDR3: TGTGCCAGCACCAGGGCTAATGAGCAGTTCTTC.